One and the same sample provided the 20 T cell receptor beta chains below, sequenced in a study of blood T cell repertoires in COVID-19 (dated by TCRdb to the early 2020s). The library was obtained by the immunoSEQ multiplex PCR assay. TCRdb carries this immuneACCESS record with in-frame sequences only. Its versions omit some clonotypes, under half of them owing to an unresolved V gene in the studies checked, with the rest unexplained. In all, the sample holds 50,000 or so clones, and roughly 90% of those were seen once. The ten largest account for 10% to 15% of the sample. The sequencing input was peripheral blood. The receptors here all came from a man older than 75 with acute or convalescent COVID-19.

The CDR3 DNA follows: TGCGCCAGCAGCTTGGGCGGACAAACCTACAATGAGCAGTTCTTC. Protein product: CASSLGGQTYNEQFF. The chain employs TRBV5-1 and TRBJ2-1; TRBD1 is a possible D gene (5 bases). CDR1 is SGHRS, CDR2 YFSETQ, per germline. The CDR3 spans 15 residues. V lost 0 bases and J lost 2, with 9 bases in between.

The CDR3 sequence is CASSPTHQQGPGNTIYF. The CDR3 nucleotides are TGTGCCAGCTCACCAACCCACCAACAGGGGCCTGGAAACACCATATATTTT. This chain links TRBV18 with TRBJ1-3; TRBD1 aligns across 7 bases. This CDR3 is 17 amino acids long. The V segment lost 2 bases and the J segment 2 bases; nucleotides outside the gene matches: 9. Germline-derived CDR1 and CDR2 are KGHSH and LQKENI. Together with reference TRBV18 and TRBJ1-3, the CDR3 gives the full variable domain: NAGVMQNPRHLVRRRGQEARLRCSPMKGHSHVYWYRQLPEEGLKFMVYLQKENIIDESGMPKERFSAEFPKEGPSILRIQQVVRGDSAAYFCASSPTHQQGPGNTIYFGEGSWLTVV.

The rearrangement uses TRBV19 and TRBJ1-1; D is perhaps TRBD1 (5 bases). The ends were cut back, 7 bases at V and 5 bases at J, with 14 bases in the middle. In germline, CDR1 is LNHDA, CDR2 SQIVND (reference sequence). The CDR3 loop spans 13 amino acids. This CDR3 reads CASIPQGWTEAFF. The CDR3 DNA reads TGTGCCAGTATACCTCAGGGTTGGACTGAAGCTTTCTTT.

The V call is TRBV10-1, the J call TRBJ1-1, with D possibly being TRBD1 (5 bases). Germline assignment: CDR1 WNHNN and CDR2 SYGVQD (reference sequence). The V and J ends lost 1 base and 10 bases respectively, with 19 bases between them. The CDR3 loop spans 15 amino acids. The CDR3 DNA sequence: TGCGCCAGCAGTGAGTTCGGCGACAGAAACTCGGGAGCTTTCTTT. It specifies CASSEFGDRNSGAFF.

The chain couples TRBV27 to TRBJ1-2, with 8 bases identical to TRBD1. The CDR3 length is 16 residues. J lost 5 bases, V lost 5 bases, and 13 bases had no gene match. Germline V gives CDR1 MNHEY, CDR2 SMNVEV (reference sequence). CDR3 nucleotide sequence: TGTGCCAGCAGTCCCGGGTTGGGCAGGGGGCAGTATGGCTACACCTTC. Its translation: CASSPGLGRGQYGYTF.

The rearrangement uses TRBV7-9 and TRBJ1-1; TRBD1 matches at 7 bases. Germline lookup yields CDR1 SEHNR and CDR2 FQNEAQ (reference sequence). The CDR3 has 16 amino acids. The V segment lost 4 bases and the J segment 5 bases; nucleotides outside the gene matches: 13. The CDR3, as DNA: TGTGCCAGCAGCTCTTCCTCGACAGGGTTCGGTACTGAAGCTTTCTTT. Residues: CASSSSSTGFGTEAFF.

The CDR3 bases are TGTGCCAGCAGCACAGGACCCGGTGGCTACACCTTC. Residues: CASSTGPGGYTF. The chain combines TRBV28 with TRBJ1-2; the D gene is possibly TRBD1 (5 bases). Germline lookup yields CDR1 MDHEN and CDR2 SYDVKM. The CDR3 contains 12 residues. Trimming cost V 6 bases and J 7 bases, with 12 bases left between them.

V gene TRBV19 combines with J gene TRBJ1-5, with D maybe TRBD1 (5 bases). CDR1 and CDR2 from the germline V gene are LNHDA and SQIVND (reference sequence). Between the trimmed V and J ends, which lost 8 bases and 7 bases, there was a span of 15 bases. The CDR3 loop spans 13 amino acids. The CDR3 DNA reads TGTGCCAGTTGGGGGGGGTCGGGGCAGCCCCAGCATTTT. It encodes CASWGGSGQPQHF.

The chain is built from TRBV3-1 (or the pseudogene TRBV3-2) and TRBJ2-3, with 7 bases aligning to TRBD2. Germline CDR1 LGHDT, CDR2 YNNKEL (reference sequence). The CDR3 consists of 15 residues. The ends lost 1 base at V and 6 bases at J; junction bases unmatched: 7. The CDR3 loop reads CASSQAVWGGDTQYF. CDR3 coding DNA: TGTGCCAGCAGCCAAGCCGTCTGGGGGGGGGATACGCAGTATTTT.

The sample holds one count of this clone. The V and J genes are TRBV7-3 and TRBJ2-2; TRBD1 matches 9 bases. The ends lost 1 base at V and 4 bases at J; junction bases unmatched: 4. Per the germline V gene, CDR1 is SGHTA and CDR2 is FQGTGA. This CDR3 has 16 amino acids. CDR3 residues: CASSLIGTGRTGELFF. The CDR3 bases are TGTGCCAGCAGCTTAATAGGGACAGGGCGCACCGGGGAGCTGTTTTTT.

This clone was seen a handful of times. The V gene is TRBV10-3, the J gene TRBJ2-3; 12 bases match TRBD2. The CDR3 contains 16 residues. Germline V lookup: CDR1 ENHRY, CDR2 SYGVKD. V shed 6 bases and J 3 bases; nucleotides not matched to a gene: 7. CDR3 in amino acids: CAISTTSGGRTDTQYF. The DNA of the CDR3 is TGTGCCATCAGCACGACTAGCGGGGGACGGACAGATACGCAGTATTTT.

The chain recombines TRBV5-1 with TRBJ2-5, with 11 bases identical to TRBD1. The CDR3 spans 15 residues. The germline V gene has CDR1 SGHRS and CDR2 YFSETQ. After removal of 2 bases from V and 5 bases from J, the junction contained 5 bases not matched to a gene. The CDR3 reads CASSFVDRGRETQYF. The CDR3 DNA is TGCGCCAGCAGCTTCGTGGACAGGGGGCGGGAGACCCAGTACTTC. Using reference TRBV5-1 and TRBJ2-5 for the parts outside the CDR3, the full variable domain is KAGVTQTPRYLIKTRGQQVTLSCSPISGHRSVSWYQQTPGQGLQFLFEYFSETQRNKGNFPGRFSGRQFSNSRSEMNVSTLELGDSALYLCASSFVDRGRETQYFGPGTRLLVL.

CDR3 loop: CASSYSPSAQETQYF. CDR3 nucleotides: TGTGCCAGCAGTTATAGTCCTAGCGCCCAAGAGACCCAGTACTTC. The J gene is TRBJ2-5, the V gene TRBV6-2 or TRBV6-3; D may be TRBD2 (6 bases). Germline V gene sequence: CDR1 MNHEY, CDR2 SVGEGT. CDR3 length: 15 amino acids. Trimming removed 3 bases from V and 1 base from J, with 12 bases in between.

The rearrangement uses TRBV2 and TRBJ2-7; TRBD1 is a possible D gene (6 bases). Germline CDR1 reads SNHLY; CDR2 reads FYNNEI. This CDR3 comprises 14 residues. V was pared by 7 bases and J by 3 bases, with 16 bases between. CDR3 nucleotide sequence: TGTGCCAGCACCGAGTCAAGGGGACACTACGAGCAGTACTTC. Amino acid sequence: CASTESRGHYEQYF.

In nucleotides, the CDR3 is TGTGCCAGCCGGACGGGAAATAATTCACCCCTCCACTTT. It yields the protein CASRTGNNSPLHF. This chain connects TRBV12-3 or TRBV12-4 to TRBJ1-6; D gene uncertain. The V and J ends lost 8 bases and 5 bases respectively, with 10 bases between them. The CDR3 has 13 residues.

This clone was seen only once. The V and J genes are TRBV3-1 (or the pseudogene TRBV3-2) and TRBJ1-5; D remains ambiguous. This CDR3 has 15 amino acids. The germline V gene encodes CDR1 LGHDT and CDR2 YNNKEL (reference sequence). Between the trimmed V and J ends, which lost 1 base and 1 base, there was a span of 8 bases. For the CDR3, the DNA is TGTGCCAGCAGCCAAGGTACAGCCAGCAATCAGCCCCAGCATTTT. Residues: CASSQGTASNQPQHF.

The V call is TRBV15, the J call TRBJ1-2, with D unresolved. Trimming removed 5 bases from V and 4 bases from J, with 11 bases in between. The CDR3 has 13 residues. Germline CDR1 LNHNV, CDR2 YYDKDF (reference sequence). CDR3 amino acids: CATSGGSLYGYTF. The CDR3 coding sequence is TGTGCCACCAGCGGCGGGTCCCTCTATGGCTACACCTTC.

The rearrangement uses TRBV6-5 and TRBJ2-3; TRBD2 matches 9 bases. The trim removed 10 bases at V and 4 bases at J, leaving 6 bases unmatched. The V gene's germline CDR1 is MNHEY and CDR2 SVGAGI. The CDR3 contains 13 residues. In DNA form, the CDR3 reads TGTGCCACCAGGGCGGGGGGGCCAGATACGCAGTATTTT. Its translation is CATRAGGPDTQYF.

CDR3 protein: CASSLTPGGGDTEAFF. For the CDR3, the DNA is TGCGCCAGCAGCTTGACCCCAGGGGGTGGGGACACTGAAGCTTTCTTT. The rearrangement uses TRBV5-1 and TRBJ1-1, with TRBD1 matching over 7 bases. V was pared by 1 base and J by 3 bases, with 9 bases of the junction left unmatched. Germline loops: CDR1 SGHRS, CDR2 YFSETQ. This CDR3 region has 16 residues.

The chain links TRBV21-1 to TRBJ2-1; TRBD2, the table's D call, lacks a check against the DNA. TRBV21-1 is a recognized pseudogene. There are 16 residues in the CDR3. The CDR3 DNA is TGTGCCAGCCCTCAAGGGATTCAGGGAGGGTCCGATGAGCAGTTCTTC. This encodes CASPQGIQGGSDEQFF.